The TCR beta chain under discussion was sequenced for a study of cytomegalovirus exposure and HLA in healthy donors. About this clone itself: Its antigen is still unknown.

Germline CDR1 and CDR2: MNHNY and SVGAGI (reference sequence). The CDR3 totals 14 residues. With 0 bases removed from V and 5 bases from J, the gap between germline ends came to 9 bases. Using immunoSEQ multiplex PCR, the repertoire was profiled, and TCRdb retains in-frame clones only, with some absent. The sample holds some 130,000 clones, roughly 89% seen once. The study, taken as a whole, reports: Among the CMV-associated chains, three were confirmed in vitro as specific for CMV antigens.

The chain links TRBV6-6 to TRBJ2-3, with TRBD2 as a possible D gene (6 bases). This receptor was obtained from a woman between 18 and 29 years old in good health and CMV-seronegative. Sequencing input: PBMCs. CDR3 region: CASSYSGGGDTQYF. The CDR3 DNA follows: TGTGCCAGCAGTTACTCGGGGGGTGGAGATACGCAGTATTTT.